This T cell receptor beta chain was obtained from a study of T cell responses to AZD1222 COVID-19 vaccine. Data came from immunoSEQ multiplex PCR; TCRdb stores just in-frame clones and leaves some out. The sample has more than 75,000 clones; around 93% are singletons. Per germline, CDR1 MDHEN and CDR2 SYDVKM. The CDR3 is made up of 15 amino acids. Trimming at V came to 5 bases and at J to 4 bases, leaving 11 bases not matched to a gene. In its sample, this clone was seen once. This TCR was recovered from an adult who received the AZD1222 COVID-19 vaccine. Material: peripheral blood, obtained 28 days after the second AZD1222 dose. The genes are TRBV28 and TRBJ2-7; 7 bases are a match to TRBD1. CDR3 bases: TGTGCCAGCAGTACCCCGGGACAGACAATTTACGAGCAGTACTTC. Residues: CASSTPGQTIYEQYF.